What follows describes a single T cell receptor (beta chain). Its cognate antigen is unknown. The sample belongs to a study of T cells in Graves' hyperthyroidism and ophthalmopathy. In the study overall: Peripheral blood samples were taken at initial diagnosis, prior to any treatment.

Notes on the study in general: Classification by a 13 V-J model distinguished ophthalmopathy from stable hyperthyroidism.

The V gene end was trimmed by 3 bases and the J gene end by 3 bases; junction bases not matched to a gene: 6. CDR1 is SGDLS, CDR2 YYNGEE, per germline. This CDR3 region has 14 residues. Calling Graves' hyperthyroidism stable meant ophthalmopathy did not progress within 18 months. Clinical symptoms, serum thyroxine and TRAb, thyroid ultrasound and orbital computed tomography were used for the diagnoses. Template material for amplifying TCR beta CDR3 regions consisted of RNA transcripts. The study used the HTBI primer set for a first-round RT-PCR of the TCR CDR3. TCRdb reprocessed the multiplex PCR reads via MiXCR and lists one record per CDR3 protein. The data hold hundreds of thousands of distinct CDR3 sequences, with over 35% observed a single time.

The material sequenced was blood. The TCR originated in a man aged 18 to 29 with Graves' hyperthyroidism. The rearrangement uses TRBV9 and TRBJ2-7, with 7 bases aligning to TRBD1. CDR3: CASSARDSIYEQYF. The CDR3 DNA is TGTGCCAGCAGCGCCCGGGACAGTATCTACGAGCAGTACTTC.